Presented here are 20 T cell receptor beta chains from one specimen sequenced in a study of shared clonotypes between healthy human individuals. Generated by immunoSEQ multiplex PCR, the TCRdb table keeps only in-frame clones and is missing some. The sample shows some 2,500,000 clones, roughly 93% of them seen only once. Sequencing was carried out using naive CD4+ T cells from PBMCs. Subset: CD45RA+ positively selected. The receptors were gathered from a man aged 18 to 29 in good health. Some clones in this sample may be carry-over from other donors' samples.

The J gene is TRBJ2-5, the V gene TRBV9; D gene uncertain. V lost 4 bases and J 3 bases, leaving 16 bases between the germline ends. The CDR3 extends over 15 amino acids. Germline-derived CDR1 and CDR2 are SGDLS and YYNGEE. CDR3 residues: CASSLTPQSKETQYF. The CDR3 region has the DNA TGTGCCAGCAGCCTAACTCCCCAATCCAAAGAGACCCAGTACTTC.

The V call is TRBV9, the J call TRBJ2-7; D possibly corresponds to TRBD1 (5 bases). The CDR3 is 12 residues long. The V end was cut by 7 bases, the J end by 0 bases, with 8 bases between. Germline CDR1 and CDR2: SGDLS and YYNGEE. In DNA form, the CDR3 reads TGTGCCAGCGGGGCGAGCTCCTACGAGCAGTACTTC. As protein: CASGASSYEQYF.

The chain has TRBV6-6 and TRBJ2-5; D is perhaps TRBD1 or TRBD2 (7 bases each). TRBJ2-7 explains the end of the DNA better; the J call may be wrong. The germline V gene encodes CDR1 MNHNY and CDR2 SVGAGI (reference sequence). The CDR3 consists of 15 residues. CDR3 sequence: CASSFRGGYSYEQYF. CDR3 nucleotide sequence: TGTGCCAGCAGTTTCAGGGGGGGATACTCCTACGAGCAGTACTTC.

V usage is TRBV12-5 and J usage is TRBJ2-5; tentative D call: TRBD2 (5 bases). V lost 4 bases, J lost 5 bases, and 11 bases lay in between. Germline V gene sequence: CDR1 LGHNT, CDR2 FRNRAP. This CDR3 contains 13 residues. CDR3 sequence (DNA): TGTGCTAGTGGTTCGAACCCGGGGGAGACCCAGTACTTC. This sequence encodes CASGSNPGETQYF.

This chain connects TRBV6-6 to TRBJ1-1, with D hard to call. V gave up 8 bases and J gave up 7 bases, with 17 bases separating them. CDR1 is MNHNY, CDR2 SVGAGI, per germline (reference sequence). The CDR3 loop spans 13 amino acids. CDR3 sequence (DNA): TGTGCCAGCCGTACCCGGGGTGATGGTGAAGCTTTCTTT. Translating gives CASRTRGDGEAFF.

This clone has a handful of counts. The gene calls are TRBV30 and TRBJ1-2, with D possibly TRBD1 on 5 matching bases. CDR1 GTSNPN and CDR2 SVGIG come from the germline V gene (reference sequence). V gave up 3 bases and J gave up 8 bases, with 16 bases separating them. CDR3 length: 13 residues. CDR3 nucleotide sequence: TGTGCCTGGAGGCTGGGGCGCTGGTACGGCTACACCTTC. Its translation: CAWRLGRWYGYTF.

This chain joins TRBV29-1 and TRBJ2-4; D perhaps matches TRBD1 (5 bases). Trimming took 4 bases from V and 0 from J, leaving 10 bases between them. Looked up from germline, CDR1 is SQVTM and CDR2 is ANQGSEA. The CDR3 is made up of 14 amino acids. The CDR3 DNA follows: TGCAGCGTTGCGGCCAGGGCAGCCAAAAACATTCAGTACTTC. Translating it yields CSVAARAAKNIQYF.

About this clone itself: Within the sample, other DNA sequences also encode this same CDR3. The chain uses TRBV7-9 and TRBJ1-2; TRBD1 aligns across 7 bases. CDR1 and CDR2 from the germline V gene are SEHNR and FQNEAQ (reference sequence). The CDR3 totals 14 residues. With V trimmed by 5 bases and J by 2 bases, 5 bases remained unmatched. This CDR3 is CASSLRQGNYGYTF. The CDR3 coding sequence is TGTGCCAGCAGCCTGCGACAGGGCAACTATGGCTACACCTTC.

The chain combines TRBV28 with TRBJ1-4; D gene ambiguous. The CDR3 length is 15 residues. Germline loops: CDR1 MDHEN, CDR2 SYDVKM. V lost 1 base to trimming and J lost 8 bases, with 14 bases between them. The DNA for the CDR3 is TGTGCCAGCAGTTTATCTGGTGGGGTCGAAGAAAAACTGTTTTTT. Encoded protein: CASSLSGGVEEKLFF. The variable domain in full, with the rest retrieved from reference TRBV28 and TRBJ1-4, is DVKVTQSSRYLVKRTGEKVFLECVQDMDHENMFWYRQDPGLGLRLIYFSYDVKMKEKGDIPEGYSVSREKKERFSLILESASTNQTSMYLCASSLSGGVEEKLFFGSGTQLSVL.

The chain is built from TRBV25-1 and TRBJ2-7; 8 positions agree with TRBD1. J was trimmed by 1 base and V by 4 bases; bases with no gene match: 9. The CDR3 has 16 residues. From germline, CDR1 is MGHDK and CDR2 SYGVNS. In DNA form, the CDR3 reads TGTGCCAGCAGTGCCCTGAGGACAGGGACATCCTACGAGCAGTACTTC. This sequence encodes CASSALRTGTSYEQYF.

The CDR3 spells CASSVKGTSMPDTQYF. The CDR3 DNA follows: TGTGCCAGCAGCGTAAAGGGGACTAGCATGCCAGATACGCAGTATTTT. The chain links TRBV9 to TRBJ2-3, with 9 bases that match TRBD2. The CDR3 runs 16 residues. The V gene's germline CDR1 is SGDLS and CDR2 YYNGEE. V trimming: 1 base; J trimming: 4 bases; junction bases outside the gene matches: 7. Using reference TRBV9 and TRBJ2-3 for the parts outside the CDR3, the full variable domain is DSGVTQTPKHLITATGQRVTLRCSPRSGDLSVYWYQQSLDQGLQFLIQYYNGEERAKGNILERFSAQQFPDLHSELNLSSLELGDSALYFCASSVKGTSMPDTQYFGPGTRLTVL.

This clone was seen more than once but under ten times. The chain uses TRBV30 and TRBJ1-2; a weak D match, TRBD1 (6 bases). V was trimmed by 4 bases and J by 8 bases, leaving 17 bases between them. The germline CDR1 and CDR2 sequences are GTSNPN and SVGIG (reference sequence). This CDR3 spans 13 amino acids. The CDR3 region is CAWTLLGGQGYTF. The CDR3 nucleotides are TGTGCCTGGACCCTATTGGGGGGCCAAGGCTACACCTTC.

The chain uses TRBV15 and TRBJ2-2; TRBD1 matches 9 bases. Looked up from germline, CDR1 is LNHNV and CDR2 is YYDKDF (reference sequence). V lost 8 bases and J lost 2; bases outside the gene matches: 9. CDR3 size: 16 residues. The CDR3 reads CATAVTGGLNTGELFF. For the CDR3, the DNA is TGTGCCACCGCCGTTACAGGGGGCTTAAACACCGGGGAGCTGTTTTTT. Together with reference TRBV15 and TRBJ2-2, the CDR3 gives the full variable domain: DAMVIQNPRYQVTQFGKPVTLSCSQTLNHNVMYWYQQKSSQAPKLLFHYYDKDFNNEADTPDNFQSRRPNTSFCFLDIRSPGLGDTAMYLCATAVTGGLNTGELFFGEGSRLTVL.

The chain recombines TRBV11-2 with TRBJ2-7; D not certain. CDR3 size: 17 residues. The V end lost 2 bases, the J end lost 9 bases, and 26 bases lay between the germline ends. Germline lookup yields CDR1 SGHAT and CDR2 FQNNGV. CDR3 protein: CASSLSSVAQNPLRQYF. CDR3 bases: TGTGCCAGCAGCTTATCCTCGGTGGCTCAAAATCCGTTACGGCAGTACTTC.

V and J are TRBV6-5 and TRBJ2-2; 11 bases agree with TRBD1. Germline V gives CDR1 MNHEY, CDR2 SVGAGI. This CDR3 comprises 15 residues. The V and J ends lost 5 bases and 4 bases, in that order; junction bases with no gene match: 3. CDR3 coding DNA: TGTGCCAGCAGTCCCGGGACAGGGGGCACCGGGGAGCTGTTTTTT. It encodes CASSPGTGGTGELFF.

The chain is built from TRBV28 and TRBJ2-4, with D possibly matching TRBD2 (5 bases). Germline-derived CDR1 and CDR2 are MDHEN and SYDVKM. This CDR3 spans 15 amino acids. V lost 6 bases and J lost 4, with 16 bases in between. Here the CDR3 reads CASSPGLSLKNIQYF. As DNA, the CDR3 is TGTGCCAGCAGCCCCGGACTGTCGCTTAAAAACATTCAGTACTTC.

The V gene is TRBV28, the J gene TRBJ2-7; D is perhaps TRBD1 or TRBD2 (6 bases each). Germline V gene sequence: CDR1 MDHEN, CDR2 SYDVKM. The CDR3 totals 15 residues. V was pared by 1 base and J by 4 bases, with 14 bases between. The CDR3 region is CASSLYRVGGYEQYF. The CDR3 DNA reads as TGTGCCAGCAGTTTATACAGGGTTGGGGGGTACGAGCAGTACTTC. Full variable domain (missing parts from reference TRBV28 and TRBJ2-7): DVKVTQSSRYLVKRTGEKVFLECVQDMDHENMFWYRQDPGLGLRLIYFSYDVKMKEKGDIPEGYSVSREKKERFSLILESASTNQTSMYLCASSLYRVGGYEQYFGPGTRLTVT.

The chain couples TRBV20-1 to TRBJ2-1; D gene uncertain. CDR1 and CDR2 from the germline V gene are DFQATT and SNEGSKA (reference sequence). The CDR3 sequence is 11 residues long. Trimming removed 5 bases at V and 9 bases at J, with 11 bases between. CDR3 in DNA: TGCAGTGCTGGGATGGGCCGTGAGCAGTTCTTC. Encoded protein: CSAGMGREQFF.

The chain is built from TRBV4-3 and TRBJ1-2; TRBD1 might be the D (5 bases). The germline gives CDR1 LGHNA, CDR2 YSLEER. This CDR3 is 15 amino acids long. The V gene lost 4 bases and the J gene lost 9 bases, with 21 bases spanning the gap. Here the CDR3 reads CASSPLSGTAMSYTF. The DNA for the CDR3 is TGCGCCAGCAGCCCTTTGTCCGGGACGGCAATGAGCTACACCTTC.

V usage is TRBV28 and J usage is TRBJ1-1; D is ambiguous. The CDR3 covers 14 residues. Germline-derived CDR1 and CDR2 are MDHEN and SYDVKM. Trimming removed 6 bases at V and 0 bases at J, with 11 bases between. The CDR3 DNA is TGTGCCAGCAGAATCGGGCCCCTGAACACTGAAGCTTTCTTT. Its protein is CASRIGPLNTEAFF.